Below, 5 T cell receptor beta chains from the same sample are listed, as sequenced in a study of blood T cell repertoires in COVID-19. Sequencing was performed with immunoSEQ multiplex PCR; in TCRdb, only in-frame clones are kept and a portion is missing. This sample has a few hundred thousand clones, with approximately 86% found just once. Specimen: peripheral blood. These receptors were obtained from a man aged 18 to 29 with active or convalescent COVID-19.

The chain employs TRBV18 and TRBJ2-7; TRBD1 matches 9 bases. The CDR3 runs to 14 residues. The J segment lost 3 bases and the V segment lost 4 bases, leaving 4 bases of the junction unmatched. From germline, CDR1 is KGHSH and CDR2 LQKENI. CDR3 in amino acids: CASSLGQGRYEQYF. The CDR3 region has the DNA TGTGCCAGCTCACTGGGACAGGGTCGCTACGAGCAGTACTTC.

The V call is TRBV5-6, the J call TRBJ1-6; D ambiguous. V lost 4 bases, J lost 6 bases, and 14 bases lay in between. CDR3 length: 15 amino acids. In germline, CDR1 is SGHDT, CDR2 YYEEEE. For the CDR3, the DNA is TGTGCCAGCAGCCCCTCGGTGGCGGGTAATTCACCCCTCCACTTT. Its protein is CASSPSVAGNSPLHF. The complete variable domain, with remaining parts taken from reference TRBV5-6 and TRBJ1-6, reads DAGVTQSPTHLIKTRGQQVTLRCSPKSGHDTVSWYQQALGQGPQFIFQYYEEEERQRGNFPDRFSGHQFPNYSSELNVNALLLGDSALYLCASSPSVAGNSPLHFGNGTRLTVT.

The CDR3 DNA is TGTGCCAGCAGTTACTCATCAGGGATCGCTGAAGCTTTCTTT. This translates into CASSYSSGIAEAFF. The chain joins TRBV6-5 to TRBJ1-1; perhaps TRBD1 as D (5 bases). Germline V CDR1 and CDR2: MNHEY, SVGAGI. The V end lost 0 bases, the J end lost 6 bases, and 11 bases lay between the germline ends. The CDR3 covers 14 residues.

The chain combines TRBV7-2 with TRBJ1-4; weak D call: TRBD1 (5 bases). CDR1 is SGHTA and CDR2 is FQGNSA in the germline V gene. CDR3 size: 15 residues. V lost 2 bases, J lost 7 bases, and 14 bases lay in between. This CDR3 is CASSLHGAGGEKLFF. CDR3 nucleotides: TGTGCCAGCAGCTTACATGGGGCCGGCGGTGAAAAACTGTTTTTT.

The chain couples TRBV9 to TRBJ2-2; TRBD1 matches 9 bases. The CDR3 extends over 14 amino acids. From germline, CDR1 is SGDLS and CDR2 YYNGEE. V dropped 3 bases and J dropped 8; count of bases not matched to a gene: 5. CDR3 region: CASSEWTGVGELFF. The CDR3 DNA reads TGTGCCAGCAGCGAATGGACAGGGGTAGGGGAGCTGTTTTTT.